These T cell receptor beta chains were read from a single sample in a study of blood T cell repertoires in COVID-19. Measured with immunoSEQ multiplex PCR; TCRdb has only the in-frame clones, and not every one. The data show 110,000 to 150,000 clones, about 76% seen once. The sequencing input was peripheral blood. Every receptor here comes from a human donor in a cohort sampled during active COVID-19. Each CDR3 is given with its conserved first and last residue. The D gene is left open where the match is weak. Not all rows give a size; the values are once, few, many and, for expanded clones, a class.

abundance,j_gene,v_gene,d_gene,CDR3aa,CDR3nt
.,TRBJ2-1,TRBV9,TRBD2,CASSVASGRAVTDEQFF,TGTGCCAGCAGCGTTGCTTCTGGGAGGGCCGTCACGGATGAGCAGTTCTTC
.,TRBJ2-1,TRBV7-3,.,CASSFSSVYNEQFF,TGTGCCAGCAGCTTTTCTAGCGTCTACAATGAGCAGTTCTTC
.,TRBJ1-3,TRBV5-4,.,CASGAATIGSGNTIYF,TGTGCCAGCGGAGCAGCGACTATTGGCTCTGGAAACACCATATATTTT
.,TRBJ2-7,TRBV6-2/TRBV6-3,TRBD1,CASSFLDRAYEQYF,TGTGCCAGCAGCTTCTTGGACAGGGCCTACGAGCAGTACTTC
.,TRBJ1-2,TRBV28,TRBD1,CASSSTGDSYGYTF,TGTGCCAGCAGTTCGACAGGGGATAGCTATGGCTACACCTTC
.,TRBJ1-1,TRBV5-4,.,CASSLDWQGKAFF,TGTGCCAGCAGCTTGGATTGGCAGGGCAAAGCTTTCTTT
.,TRBJ1-6,TRBV28,TRBD1,CASSPIRTGLNSPLHF,TGTGCCAGCAGTCCCATTAGGACAGGGCTGAATTCACCCCTCCACTTT
.,TRBJ2-1,TRBV5-1,.,CASSLDLAAGYNEQFF,TGCGCCAGCAGCTTGGACCTAGCTGCCGGGTACAATGAGCAGTTCTTC
few,TRBJ2-7,TRBV27,TRBD1,CASQRDRAIDEQYF,TGTGCCAGTCAACGGGACAGGGCGATCGACGAGCAGTACTTC
.,TRBJ1-5,TRBV3-1/TRBV3-2,.,CASSLYGDQPQHF,TGTGCCAGCAGCCTCTACGGTGATCAGCCCCAGCATTTT
.,TRBJ2-7,TRBV5-8,TRBD1,CASSFPTAGQGFDEQYF,TGTGCCAGCAGCTTCCCCACGGCGGGACAGGGGTTCGACGAGCAGTACTTC
.,TRBJ1-1,TRBV28,.,CASSLISITGTVNTEAFF,TGTGCCAGCAGTTTAATTTCTATAACAGGGACCGTGAACACTGAAGCTTTCTTT
.,TRBJ1-4,TRBV5-6,.,CASSLFAGSSEKLFF,TGTGCCAGCAGCTTGTTCGCAGGGTCATCCGAAAAACTGTTTTTT
.,TRBJ2-5,TRBV28,TRBD2,CASSFPGLAGSQRETQYF,TGTGCCAGCAGTTTCCCGGGACTAGCGGGATCCCAAAGAGAGACCCAGTACTTC
.,TRBJ2-5,TRBV5-1,TRBD2,CASSLVGGPQETQYF,TGCGCCAGCAGCTTAGTGGGAGGGCCCCAAGAGACCCAGTACTTC